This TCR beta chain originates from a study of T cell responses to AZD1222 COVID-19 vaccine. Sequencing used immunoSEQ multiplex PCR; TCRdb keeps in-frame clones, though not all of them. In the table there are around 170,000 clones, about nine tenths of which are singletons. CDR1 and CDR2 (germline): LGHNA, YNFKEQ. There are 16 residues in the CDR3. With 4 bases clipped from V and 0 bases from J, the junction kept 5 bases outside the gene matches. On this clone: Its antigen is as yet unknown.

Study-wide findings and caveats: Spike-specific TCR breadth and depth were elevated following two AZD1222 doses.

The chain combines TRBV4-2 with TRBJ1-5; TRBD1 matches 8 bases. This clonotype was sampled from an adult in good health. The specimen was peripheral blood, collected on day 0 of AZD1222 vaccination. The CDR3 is CASSPWGQDSNQPQHF. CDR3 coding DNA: TGTGCCAGCAGCCCGTGGGGACAGGATAGCAATCAGCCCCAGCATTTT.